This T cell receptor beta chain was obtained from a study of PD-L1 blockade in urothelial cancer. Across the study: Patients previously received 0 to 3 chemotherapy regimens.

Time point defined: pretreatment peripheral blood. Patients were diagnosed with urothelial carcinoma, either locally advanced or metastatic. Sequenced by immunoSEQ multiplex PCR; TCRdb stores in-frame clones only, minus some. The top ten clones hold 3% to 4% of a sample with more than 50,000 clones, 81% of them seen once. Germline CDR1 reads GTSNPN; CDR2 reads SVGIG (reference sequence). The V end was cut by 5 bases, the J end by 4 bases, with 13 bases between. This CDR3 region has 13 residues. The input for sequencing was PBMCs, taken around atezolizumab (anti-PD-L1) treatment. This chain links TRBV30 with TRBJ2-3; tentative D call: TRBD1 (5 bases). This receptor was identified in a man between 65 and 85 years old with urothelial cancer. CDR3 in amino acids: CAWGSGAPDTQYF. The CDR3 DNA reads as TGTGCCTGGGGGTCTGGGGCCCCAGATACGCAGTATTTT.